This record concerns one T cell receptor (beta chain) sequence. Sequence at one end of the junction differs from germline and may be a read error. This PCR relied on a set of 60 Vbeta primers and 13 Jbeta primers. The data were produced by immunoSEQ multiplex PCR, yet TCRdb's version contains in-frame clones alone and is incomplete. The sample holds roughly 70,000 clones, around 80% seen once. This record comes from a study of cytomegalovirus exposure and HLA in healthy donors. Germline CDR1 and CDR2: SEHNR and FQNEAQ (reference sequence). The CDR3 has 12 amino acids. The clonotype originates from a man younger than 30 in good health and CMV-seronegative. The V call is TRBV7-9, the J call TRBJ1-4, with D perhaps TRBD1 (6 bases). Source material: PBMCs. In DNA, the CDR3 is TGTGCCAGCAGCAAGACCGACAGGCCGCAATTCTTT. Translation gives CASSKTDRPQFF.